A single sample is the source of the 7 T cell receptor beta chains below, sequenced in a study of graft-versus-host responses after intestinal transplantation. Using immunoSEQ multiplex PCR, the repertoire was profiled, and TCRdb retains in-frame clones only, with some absent. The sample includes about 19,000 clones, about nine tenths of them seen just once. Here the sequenced sample was bone marrow, taken approximately 19 weeks after transplant. These receptors originate from a human patient who received an intestinal transplant, so some T cells may come from the graft donor.

This chain joins TRBV27 and TRBJ2-3; tentative D call: TRBD2 (5 bases). Trimming took off 0 bases at V and 5 bases at J, with 15 bases between the two ends. Germline V gives CDR1 MNHEY, CDR2 SMNVEV (reference sequence). The CDR3 contains 16 residues. The CDR3 here is CASSLSASSWRDTQYF. Written as DNA, the CDR3 is TGTGCCAGCAGTTTATCGGCGTCTAGCTGGCGAGATACGCAGTATTTT.

In this sample, this clone turned up many times. This chain uses TRBV6-5 with TRBJ1-5; D may be TRBD1 (5 bases). Trimming removed 0 bases at V and 6 bases at J, with 9 bases between. This CDR3 contains 14 residues. Germline V CDR1 and CDR2: MNHEY, SVGAGI. For the CDR3, the DNA is TGTGCCAGCAGTTACTCGGGGCCTAGTCAGCCCCAGCATTTT. Protein product: CASSYSGPSQPQHF.

This chain joins TRBV6-5 and TRBJ2-5, with a possible D match to TRBD1 (5 bases). The CDR3 totals 13 residues. The germline gives CDR1 MNHEY, CDR2 SVGAGI. V was shortened by 3 bases and J by 2 bases, with 7 bases between the two germline ends. The CDR3, as DNA: TGTGCCAGCAGTTATGACAGACAAGAGACCCAGTACTTC. Protein: CASSYDRQETQYF.

The CDR3 here is CASGRGTDTQYF. DNA for the CDR3: TGTGCCAGCGGTAGGGGTACAGATACGCAGTATTTT. This rearrangement joins TRBV2 to TRBJ2-3, with TRBD1 as a possible D gene (5 bases). This CDR3 spans 12 amino acids. CDR1 is SNHLY, CDR2 FYNNEI, per germline. V was shortened by 8 bases and J by 3 bases, with 9 bases between the two germline ends.

The gene calls are TRBV6-1 and TRBJ2-2, with 8 bases matching TRBD1. J gave up 7 bases and V 5 bases, and 6 bases lay outside the gene matches. Germline CDR1 reads MNHNS; CDR2 reads SASEGT. The CDR3 extends over 14 amino acids. In DNA, the CDR3 is TGTGCCAGCAGTTTTGGACAGGGAAACGGGGAGCTGTTTTTT. Amino acid sequence: CASSFGQGNGELFF.

The chain carries TRBV19 and TRBJ2-6, with D possibly called TRBD1 or TRBD2 (5 bases each). The CDR3 covers 15 residues. V gave up 1 base and J gave up 2 bases, with 6 bases separating them. Per germline, CDR1 LNHDA and CDR2 SQIVND (reference sequence). In DNA form, the CDR3 reads TGTGCCAGTAGTATAGGGGGGACTGGGGCCAACGTCCTGACTTTC. Translating gives CASSIGGTGANVLTF.

V and J are TRBV5-6 and TRBJ2-7; either TRBD1 or TRBD2 may supply D (5 bases each). V was clipped by 0 bases and J by 4 bases, with 11 bases between them. The CDR3 is made up of 14 amino acids. Germline V gene lookup returns CDR1 SGHDT and CDR2 YYEEEE. CDR3 sequence: CASSLAGTGYEQYF. CDR3 in DNA: TGTGCCAGCAGCTTGGCGGGGACGGGGTACGAGCAGTACTTC.